This T cell receptor beta chain stems from a study of T cell responses to AZD1222 COVID-19 vaccine. Study outcomes and limitations: The study sampled repertoires only after the peak T cell response.

The data were produced by immunoSEQ multiplex PCR, yet TCRdb's version contains in-frame clones alone and is incomplete. The sample consists of approximately 76,000 clones, approximately 89% of them appearing once. As to this clone: Antigen specificity is unknown.

CDR1 and CDR2 (germline): MGHRA, YSYEKL. The CDR3 contains 16 residues. V was pared by 4 bases and J by 4 bases, with 18 bases between. This specimen was peripheral blood, taken on day 0 of AZD1222 vaccination. This sequence originates from an adult in good health. This chain links TRBV4-1 with TRBJ2-3; D remains ambiguous. The CDR3 here is CASSLLDMVAADTQYF. Written as DNA, the CDR3 is TGCGCCAGCAGCCTCCTCGACATGGTCGCGGCAGATACGCAGTATTTT.